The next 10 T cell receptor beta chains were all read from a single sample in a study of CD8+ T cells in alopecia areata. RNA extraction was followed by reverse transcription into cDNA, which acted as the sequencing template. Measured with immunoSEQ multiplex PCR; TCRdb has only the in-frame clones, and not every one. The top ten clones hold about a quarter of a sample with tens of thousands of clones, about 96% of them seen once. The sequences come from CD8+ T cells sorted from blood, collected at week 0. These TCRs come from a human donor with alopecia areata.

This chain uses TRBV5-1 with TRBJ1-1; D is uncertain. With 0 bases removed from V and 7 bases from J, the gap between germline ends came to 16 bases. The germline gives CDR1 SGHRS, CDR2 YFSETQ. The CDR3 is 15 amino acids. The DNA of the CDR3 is TGCGCCAGCAGCTTGGGGACGGGTGAGGTAGGTGAAGCTTTCTTT. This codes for CASSLGTGEVGEAFF.

The CDR3 DNA is TGTGCCAGCAGCTTAGAGGGGCGGTACCAAGAGACCCAGTACTTC. Translation gives CASSLEGRYQETQYF. The chain uses TRBV7-2 and TRBJ2-5; a weak D match, TRBD1 (5 bases). The CDR3 length is 15 residues. Germline V gives CDR1 SGHTA, CDR2 FQGNSA. The V gene lost 1 base and the J gene lost 0 bases, with 9 bases spanning the gap.

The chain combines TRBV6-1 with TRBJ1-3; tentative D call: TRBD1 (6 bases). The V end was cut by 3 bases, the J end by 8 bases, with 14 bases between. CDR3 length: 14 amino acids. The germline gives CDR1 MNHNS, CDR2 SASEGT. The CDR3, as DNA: TGTGCCAGCAGTGACGGCGGGACATTGGACACCATATATTTT. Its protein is CASSDGGTLDTIYF.

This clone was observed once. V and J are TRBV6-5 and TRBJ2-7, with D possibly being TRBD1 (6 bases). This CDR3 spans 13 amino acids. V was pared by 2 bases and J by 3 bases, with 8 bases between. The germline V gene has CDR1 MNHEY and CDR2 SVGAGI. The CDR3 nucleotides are TGTGCCAGCAGTTACAGGGGGAGCTACGAGCAGTACTTC. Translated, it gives CASSYRGSYEQYF.

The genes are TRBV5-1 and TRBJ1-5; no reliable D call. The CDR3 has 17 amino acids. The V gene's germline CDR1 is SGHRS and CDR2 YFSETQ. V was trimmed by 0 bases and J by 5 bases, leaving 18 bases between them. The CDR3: CASSLVGLGPDDQPQHF. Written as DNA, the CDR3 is TGCGCCAGCAGCTTGGTTGGCCTTGGGCCCGACGATCAGCCCCAGCATTTT.

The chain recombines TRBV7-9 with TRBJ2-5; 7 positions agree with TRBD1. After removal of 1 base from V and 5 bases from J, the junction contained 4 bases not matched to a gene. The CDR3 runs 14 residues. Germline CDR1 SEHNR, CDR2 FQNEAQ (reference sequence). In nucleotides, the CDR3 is TGTGCCAGCAGCTTAGAACAGGGGATGGAGACCCAGTACTTC. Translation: CASSLEQGMETQYF. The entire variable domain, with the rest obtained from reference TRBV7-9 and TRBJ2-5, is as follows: DTGVSQNPRHKITKRGQNVTFRCDPISEHNRLYWYRQTLGQGPEFLTYFQNEAQLEKSRLLSDRFSAERPKGSFSTLEIQRTEQGDSAMYLCASSLEQGMETQYFGPGTRLLVL.

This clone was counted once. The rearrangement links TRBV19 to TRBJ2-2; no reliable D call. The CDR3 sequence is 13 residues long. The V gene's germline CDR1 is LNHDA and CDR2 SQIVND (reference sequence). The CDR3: CAMETPGTGELFF. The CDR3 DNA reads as TGTGCTATGGAGACCCCAGGCACCGGGGAGCTGTTTTTT.

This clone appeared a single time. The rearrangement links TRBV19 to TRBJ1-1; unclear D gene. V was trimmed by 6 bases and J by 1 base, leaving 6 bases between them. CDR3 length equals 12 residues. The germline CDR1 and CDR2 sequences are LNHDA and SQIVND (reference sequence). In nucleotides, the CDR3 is TGTGCCAGTAGCCTCGGGAACACTGAAGCTTTCTTT. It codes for CASSLGNTEAFF.

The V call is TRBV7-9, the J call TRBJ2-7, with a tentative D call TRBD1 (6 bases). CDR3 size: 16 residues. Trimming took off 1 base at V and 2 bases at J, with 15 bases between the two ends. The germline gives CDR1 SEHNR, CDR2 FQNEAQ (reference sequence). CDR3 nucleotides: TGTGCCAGCAGCTTAGGGTTGGGACATTGGGCCTACGAGCAGTACTTC. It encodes CASSLGLGHWAYEQYF.

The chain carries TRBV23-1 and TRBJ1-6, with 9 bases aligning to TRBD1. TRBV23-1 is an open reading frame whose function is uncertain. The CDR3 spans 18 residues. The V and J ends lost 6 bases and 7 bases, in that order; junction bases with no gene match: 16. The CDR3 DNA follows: TGCGCCAGCAGCCCCGGTAGGTCCGGGACAGGGAAGAATTCACCCCTCCACTTT. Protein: CASSPGRSGTGKNSPLHF.